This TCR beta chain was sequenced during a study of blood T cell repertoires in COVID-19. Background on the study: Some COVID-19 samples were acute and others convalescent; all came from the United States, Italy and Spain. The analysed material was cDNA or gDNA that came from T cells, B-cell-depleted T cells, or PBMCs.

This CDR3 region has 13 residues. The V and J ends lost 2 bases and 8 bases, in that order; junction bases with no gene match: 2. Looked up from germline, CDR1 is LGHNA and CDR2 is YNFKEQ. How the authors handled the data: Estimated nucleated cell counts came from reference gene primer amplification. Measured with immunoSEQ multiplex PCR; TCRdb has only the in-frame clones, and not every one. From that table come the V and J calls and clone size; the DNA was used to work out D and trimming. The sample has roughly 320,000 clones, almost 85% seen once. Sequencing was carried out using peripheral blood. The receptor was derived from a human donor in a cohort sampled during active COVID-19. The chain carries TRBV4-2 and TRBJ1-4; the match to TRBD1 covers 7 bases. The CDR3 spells CASSQSGGEKLFF. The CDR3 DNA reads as TGTGCCAGCAGCCAATCAGGGGGGGAAAAACTGTTTTTT.